One sample yielded the 21 T cell receptor beta chains listed below, sequenced in a study of T cell repertoires in ileal Crohn's disease (dated by TCRdb to about 2019). Libraries came from the immunoSEQ multiplex PCR assay. Sourced from immuneACCESS, this table was stored by TCRdb with only in-frame sequences that have V and J called. A share of the clones is absent; for the studies checked, an unresolved V gene accounts for under half, and the remainder has no known explanation. This sample lists about 5,200 clones; roughly 79% were detected once. The top ten constitute approximately 5.9% of the sample. The specimen sequenced was ileal tissue. The receptors were sampled from an adult with Crohn's disease.

The chain combines TRBV6-5 with TRBJ1-1; 9 bases map to TRBD1. V was pared by 2 bases and J by 2 bases, with 6 bases of the junction left unmatched. Germline V gene lookup returns CDR1 MNHEY and CDR2 SVGAGI. This CDR3 is 16 amino acids long. For the CDR3, the DNA is TGTGCCAGCAGTTACCTTATACAGGGGGCAAACACTGAAGCTTTCTTT. As protein: CASSYLIQGANTEAFF.

This rearrangement joins TRBV18 to TRBJ2-7; the D gene is possibly TRBD1 (5 bases). Per germline, CDR1 KGHSH and CDR2 LQKENI. The length of the CDR3 is 13 residues. V lost 3 bases, J lost 2 bases, and 8 bases lay in between. The CDR3 coding sequence is TGTGCCAGCTCACCTGACAGAACCTACGAGCAGTACTTC. This translates into CASSPDRTYEQYF.

Points on this clone: Possible read error: a much larger clone is one base away. The chain couples TRBV4-1 to TRBJ2-4; 7 bases agree with TRBD2. CDR1 MGHRA and CDR2 YSYEKL come from the germline V gene. The CDR3 contains 16 residues. Losses at the gene ends were 0 bases for V and 8 bases for J; bases not matched to a gene: 10. The CDR3 coding sequence is TGCGCCAGCAGCCAAGATCTCCCAGCGGGAACGGACATTCAGTACTTC. It specifies CASSQDLPAGTDIQYF.

The chain has TRBV6-5 and TRBJ2-7; D might be TRBD1 (5 bases). The CDR3 covers 14 residues. V lost 4 bases and J 1 base, leaving 11 bases between the germline ends. Germline V gene lookup returns CDR1 MNHEY and CDR2 SVGAGI. CDR3 bases: TGTGCCAGCAGTTCCCCAGGGCAATCCTACGAGCAGTACTTC. Translation: CASSSPGQSYEQYF.

This clone has just one count. The J gene is TRBJ1-2, the V gene TRBV7-8, with D possibly matching TRBD1 (6 bases). Germline CDR1 SGHVS, CDR2 FQNEAQ. The CDR3 is 13 amino acids. Trimming left V 5 bases short and J 7 bases short, with 14 bases between. CDR3: CASSLGGAPGYTF. The CDR3, as DNA: TGTGCCAGCAGCCTTGGGGGGGCCCCTGGCTACACCTTC.

The chain carries TRBV28 and TRBJ2-3, with 10 bases fitting TRBD2. The V segment lost 5 bases and the J segment 1 base; nucleotides outside the gene matches: 6. Germline V CDR1 and CDR2: MDHEN, SYDVKM. The CDR3 spans 16 residues. Written as DNA, the CDR3 is TGTGCCAGCAGTAGGGCGGGGACTAGCGGCACAGATACGCAGTATTTT. Translation gives CASSRAGTSGTDTQYF.

The V gene is TRBV11-2, the J gene TRBJ1-2, with 9 bases fitting TRBD1. The germline V gene encodes CDR1 SGHAT and CDR2 FQNNGV. V shed 4 bases and J 8 bases; nucleotides not matched to a gene: 5. CDR3 length: 13 amino acids. CDR3 bases: TGTGCCAGCAGCTCGGGACAGGGTAGGGGCTACACCTTC. Its protein product is CASSSGQGRGYTF. Full variable domain (missing parts from reference TRBV11-2 and TRBJ1-2): EAGVAQSPRYKIIEKRQSVAFWCNPISGHATLYWYQQILGQGPKLLIQFQNNGVVDDSQLPKDRFSAERLKGVDSTLKIQPAKLEDSAVYLCASSSGQGRGYTFGSGTRLTVV.

This chain connects TRBV6-1 to TRBJ2-2; 7 nucleotides line up with TRBD1. The germline CDR1 and CDR2 sequences are MNHNS and SASEGT. This CDR3 has 15 residues. V was clipped by 7 bases and J by 0 bases; unmatched bases: 5. CDR3 residues: CASTYRGPNTGELFF. Here the CDR3 DNA reads TGTGCCAGCACCTACAGGGGCCCGAACACCGGGGAGCTGTTTTTT.

The V call is TRBV6-6, the J call TRBJ1-5; weak D call: TRBD1 (6 bases). The CDR3 covers 16 residues. The V and J ends lost 8 bases and 2 bases respectively, with 19 bases between them. Germline loops: CDR1 MNHNY, CDR2 SVGAGI (reference sequence). The CDR3 nucleotides are TGTGCCAGCGGATCCAATGAACAGGGACGCAATCAGCCCCAGCATTTT. Its protein is CASGSNEQGRNQPQHF.

The genes are TRBV2 and TRBJ2-1; maybe TRBD2 (6 bases). Trimming pared 1 base from V and 8 bases from J, leaving 15 bases between. Germline assignment: CDR1 SNHLY and CDR2 FYNNEI. There are 15 residues in the CDR3. The CDR3 DNA reads TGTGCCAGCAGTGAAGGGCGGGACTGGCGGGATGAGCAGTTCTTC. As protein: CASSEGRDWRDEQFF.

The J gene is TRBJ1-3, the V gene TRBV5-1; D unresolved. V was shortened by 3 bases and J by 4 bases, with 17 bases between the two germline ends. This CDR3 contains 16 residues. The germline V gene has CDR1 SGHRS and CDR2 YFSETQ. The CDR3 DNA follows: TGCGCCAGCAGCTCAACTTGGGGTCCGGGGGGAAACACCATATATTTT. Protein product: CASSSTWGPGGNTIYF. The variable domain in full, completed from reference TRBV5-1 and TRBJ1-3, reads KAGVTQTPRYLIKTRGQQVTLSCSPISGHRSVSWYQQTPGQGLQFLFEYFSETQRNKGNFPGRFSGRQFSNSRSEMNVSTLELGDSALYLCASSSTWGPGGNTIYFGEGSWLTVV.

The rearrangement joins TRBV29-1 to TRBJ2-1, with 8 positions matching TRBD2. Losses at the gene ends were 4 bases for V and 15 bases for J; bases not matched to a gene: 11. Germline CDR1 and CDR2: SQVTM and ANQGSEA. This CDR3 is 12 amino acids long. The CDR3 region has the DNA TGCAGCGTTGTTTCGGGGGGGGGCTATCCGTTCTTC. It encodes CSVVSGGGYPFF.

The chain recombines TRBV6-5 with TRBJ2-4; D is possibly TRBD1 (5 bases). Trimming shortened V by 2 bases and J by 0 bases, and 11 bases separated the two germline ends. Germline CDR1 is MNHEY and CDR2 is SVGAGI. The CDR3 is 16 residues long. Here the CDR3 DNA reads TGTGCCAGCAGTTACGAGGCAGGGCTAGCCAAAAACATTCAGTACTTC. It yields the protein CASSYEAGLAKNIQYF.

This sequence joins TRBV30 and TRBJ1-1, with D maybe TRBD1 (6 bases). The length of the CDR3 is 14 residues. Germline CDR1 is GTSNPN and CDR2 is SVGIG (reference sequence). Trimming shortened V by 4 bases and J by 2 bases, and 14 bases separated the two germline ends. The CDR3 is CAWKRGGPNTEAFF. Here the CDR3 DNA reads TGTGCCTGGAAACGAGGGGGTCCCAACACTGAAGCTTTCTTT.

This chain links TRBV6-6 with TRBJ2-3; TRBD1 might be the D (6 bases). CDR1 and CDR2 from the germline V gene are MNHNY and SVGAGI (reference sequence). The CDR3 runs to 16 residues. The V end lost 6 bases, the J end lost 4 bases, and 20 bases lay between the germline ends. The CDR3 bases are TGTGCCAGCAGACAGGGTTTATTTACCCCCGCAGATACGCAGTATTTT. Amino acid sequence: CASRQGLFTPADTQYF.

The rearrangement uses TRBV12-5 and TRBJ1-4; no clear D gene. Deletions cut 6 bases from V and 8 bases from J, with 16 bases between. The CDR3 loop spans 14 amino acids. Per the germline V gene, CDR1 is LGHNT and CDR2 is FRNRAP. CDR3 in amino acids: CASGKEGLEEKLFF. The CDR3 DNA follows: TGTGCTAGTGGCAAGGAGGGTCTGGAGGAAAAACTGTTTTTT.

The chain has TRBV6-5 and TRBJ1-6; 8 bases map to TRBD1. Germline-derived CDR1 and CDR2 are MNHEY and SVGAGI. V lost 7 bases to trimming and J lost 7 bases; unmatched junction nucleotides: 9. This CDR3 has 15 amino acids. The DNA for the CDR3 is TGTGCCAGCACTCGGACAGGGAGGGTAAATTCACCCCTCCACTTT. Its protein is CASTRTGRVNSPLHF.

In its sample, this clone was seen once. The V gene is TRBV9, the J gene TRBJ1-1; D call uncertain. The germline V gene has CDR1 SGDLS and CDR2 YYNGEE. Trimming removed 0 bases at V and 4 bases at J, with 10 bases between. CDR3 length equals 14 residues. CDR3 protein: CASSVGGRLTEAFF. The CDR3 DNA reads TGTGCCAGCAGCGTAGGAGGGAGGCTCACTGAAGCTTTCTTT. Full variable domain (missing parts from reference TRBV9 and TRBJ1-1): DSGVTQTPKHLITATGQRVTLRCSPRSGDLSVYWYQQSLDQGLQFLIQYYNGEERAKGNILERFSAQQFPDLHSELNLSSLELGDSALYFCASSVGGRLTEAFFGQGTRLTVV.

The chain has TRBV5-1 and TRBJ1-1; tentative D call: TRBD1 (5 bases). The V end was cut by 6 bases, the J end by 7 bases, with 19 bases between. Looked up from germline, CDR1 is SGHRS and CDR2 is YFSETQ. The CDR3 loop spans 14 amino acids. This chain's CDR3 is CASKGQTGLGEAFF. DNA of the CDR3: TGCGCCAGCAAGGGTCAGACGGGACTCGGTGAAGCTTTCTTT.

The rearrangement joins TRBV6-6 to TRBJ1-1, with 12 bases aligning to TRBD1. CDR3 length: 16 amino acids. The V and J ends lost 0 bases and 5 bases, in that order; junction bases with no gene match: 4. The V gene's germline CDR1 is MNHNY and CDR2 SVGAGI (reference sequence). CDR3 protein: CASSYSGQGARTEAFF. The CDR3 nucleotides read TGTGCCAGCAGTTACTCGGGACAGGGGGCGCGAACTGAAGCTTTCTTT.

The gene calls are TRBV7-2 and TRBJ2-2, with D tentatively TRBD1 (5 bases). This CDR3 is built from 15 residues. The V gene lost 6 bases and the J gene lost 4 bases, with 15 bases spanning the gap. CDR1 is SGHTA, CDR2 FQGNSA, per germline. The CDR3 bases are TGTGCCAGCAGTTTCCAGGACATCGGCACCGGGGAGCTGTTTTTT. This encodes CASSFQDIGTGELFF.